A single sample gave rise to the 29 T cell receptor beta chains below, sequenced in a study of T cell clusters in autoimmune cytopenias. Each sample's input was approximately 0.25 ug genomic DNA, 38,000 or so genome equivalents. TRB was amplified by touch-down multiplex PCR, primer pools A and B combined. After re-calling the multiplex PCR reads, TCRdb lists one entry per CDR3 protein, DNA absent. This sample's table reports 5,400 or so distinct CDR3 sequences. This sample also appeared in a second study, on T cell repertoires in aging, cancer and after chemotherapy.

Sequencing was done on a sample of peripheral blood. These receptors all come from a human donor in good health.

The CDR3 here is CAWDSGSEQYF. V and J are TRBV30 and TRBJ2-7; TCRdb lists TRBD2, though no DNA is available to test this call. From germline, CDR1 is GTSNPN and CDR2 SVGIG (reference sequence). The CDR3 totals 11 residues.

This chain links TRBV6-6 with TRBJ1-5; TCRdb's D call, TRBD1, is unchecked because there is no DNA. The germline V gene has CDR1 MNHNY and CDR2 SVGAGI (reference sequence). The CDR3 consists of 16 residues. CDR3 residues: CASRRVGQGGNQPQHF.

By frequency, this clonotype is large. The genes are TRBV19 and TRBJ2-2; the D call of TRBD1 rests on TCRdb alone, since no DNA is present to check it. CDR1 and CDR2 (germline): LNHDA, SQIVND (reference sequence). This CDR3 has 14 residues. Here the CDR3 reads CASQIGQGTGELFF.

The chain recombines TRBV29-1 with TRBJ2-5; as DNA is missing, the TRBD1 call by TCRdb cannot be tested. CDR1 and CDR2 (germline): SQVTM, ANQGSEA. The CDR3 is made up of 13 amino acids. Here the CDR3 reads CSVGWTGEETQYF.

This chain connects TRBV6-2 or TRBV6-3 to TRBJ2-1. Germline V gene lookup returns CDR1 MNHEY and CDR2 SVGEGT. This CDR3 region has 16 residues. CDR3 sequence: CASSYSKGDPYNEQFF.

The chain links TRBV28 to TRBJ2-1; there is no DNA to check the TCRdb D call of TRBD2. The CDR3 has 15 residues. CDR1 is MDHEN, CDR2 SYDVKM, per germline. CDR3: CASSLDLLSYNEQFF.

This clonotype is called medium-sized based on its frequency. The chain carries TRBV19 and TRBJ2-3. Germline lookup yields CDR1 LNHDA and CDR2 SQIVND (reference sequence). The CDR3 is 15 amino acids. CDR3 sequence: CASSIARASTDTQYF.

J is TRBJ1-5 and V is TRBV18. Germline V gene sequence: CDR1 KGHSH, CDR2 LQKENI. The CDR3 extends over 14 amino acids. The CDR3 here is CASSPQASNQPQHF.

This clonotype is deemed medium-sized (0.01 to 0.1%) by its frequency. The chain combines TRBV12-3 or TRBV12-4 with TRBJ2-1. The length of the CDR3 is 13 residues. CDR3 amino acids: CASSLVPLNEQFF.

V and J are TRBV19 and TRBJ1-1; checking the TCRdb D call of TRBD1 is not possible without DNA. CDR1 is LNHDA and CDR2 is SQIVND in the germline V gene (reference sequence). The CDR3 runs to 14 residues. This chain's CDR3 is CASTPLGGNTEAFF.

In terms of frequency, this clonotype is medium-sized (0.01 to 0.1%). The CDR3 is CSVFLVPEQFF. The rearrangement uses TRBV29-1 and TRBJ2-1; the D call of TRBD2 rests on TCRdb alone, since no DNA is present to check it. The CDR3 runs 11 residues. CDR1 SQVTM and CDR2 ANQGSEA come from the germline V gene.

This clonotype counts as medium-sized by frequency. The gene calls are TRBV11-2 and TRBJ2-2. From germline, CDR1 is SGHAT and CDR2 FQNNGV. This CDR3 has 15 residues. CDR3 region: CASSLDSSITGELFF. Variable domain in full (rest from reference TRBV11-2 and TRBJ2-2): EAGVAQSPRYKIIEKRQSVAFWCNPISGHATLYWYQQILGQGPKLLIQFQNNGVVDDSQLPKDRFSAERLKGVDSTLKIQPAKLEDSAVYLCASSLDSSITGELFFGEGSRLTVL.

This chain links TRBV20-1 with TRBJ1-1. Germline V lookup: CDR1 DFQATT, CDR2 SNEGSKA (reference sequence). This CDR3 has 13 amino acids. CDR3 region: CSARGGMNTEAFF.

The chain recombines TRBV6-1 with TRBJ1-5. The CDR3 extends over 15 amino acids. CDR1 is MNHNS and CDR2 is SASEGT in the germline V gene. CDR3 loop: CASSHVVGRFGPQHF.

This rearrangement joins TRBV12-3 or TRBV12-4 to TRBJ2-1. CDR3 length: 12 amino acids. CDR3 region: CASSLVQVEQFF.

The CDR3 sequence: CASSYSPGIYGYTF. The rearrangement uses TRBV6-5 and TRBJ1-2. The germline V gene has CDR1 MNHEY and CDR2 SVGAGI. This CDR3 spans 14 amino acids.

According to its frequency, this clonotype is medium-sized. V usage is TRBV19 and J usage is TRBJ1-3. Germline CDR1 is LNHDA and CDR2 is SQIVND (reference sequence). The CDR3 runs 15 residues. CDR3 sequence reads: CASSFSGTAGNTIYF.

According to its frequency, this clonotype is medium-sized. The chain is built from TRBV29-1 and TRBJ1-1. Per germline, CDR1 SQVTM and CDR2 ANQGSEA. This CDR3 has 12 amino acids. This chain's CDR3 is CSVEEAAGKAFF.

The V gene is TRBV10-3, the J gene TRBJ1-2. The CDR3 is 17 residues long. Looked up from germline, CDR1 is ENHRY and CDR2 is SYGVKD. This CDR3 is CAISDPKGEELNYGYTF.

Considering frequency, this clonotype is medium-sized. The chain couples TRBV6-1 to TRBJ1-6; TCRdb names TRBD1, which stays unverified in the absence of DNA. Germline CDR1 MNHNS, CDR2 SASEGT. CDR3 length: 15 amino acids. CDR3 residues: CASSELGPFSSPLHF.

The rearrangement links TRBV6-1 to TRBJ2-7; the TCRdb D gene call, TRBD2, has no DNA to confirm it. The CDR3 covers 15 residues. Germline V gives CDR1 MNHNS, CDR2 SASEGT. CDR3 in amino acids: CASSELGTQTYEQYF.

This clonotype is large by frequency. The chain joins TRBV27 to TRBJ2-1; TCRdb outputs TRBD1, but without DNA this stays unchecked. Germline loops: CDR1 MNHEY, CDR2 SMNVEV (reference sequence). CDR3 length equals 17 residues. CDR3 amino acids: CASSPHKAQGVYNEQFF.

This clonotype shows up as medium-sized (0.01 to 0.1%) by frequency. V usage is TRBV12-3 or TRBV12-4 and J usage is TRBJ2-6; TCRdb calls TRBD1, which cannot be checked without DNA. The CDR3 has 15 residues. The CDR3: CASRPQGGGANVLTF.

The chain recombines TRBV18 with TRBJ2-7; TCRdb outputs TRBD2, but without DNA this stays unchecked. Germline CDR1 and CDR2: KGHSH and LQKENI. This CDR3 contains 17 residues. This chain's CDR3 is CASSPPSTSGNSYEQYF.

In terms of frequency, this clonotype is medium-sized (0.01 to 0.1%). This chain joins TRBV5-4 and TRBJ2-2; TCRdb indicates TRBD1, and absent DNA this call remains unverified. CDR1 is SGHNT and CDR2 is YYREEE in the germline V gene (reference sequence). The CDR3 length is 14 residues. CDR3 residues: CASSFLDSTGELFF. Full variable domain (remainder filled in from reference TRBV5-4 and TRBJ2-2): ETGVTQSPTHLIKTRGQQVTLRCSSQSGHNTVSWYQQALGQGPQFIFQYYREEENGRGNFPPRFSGLQFPNYSSELNVNALELDDSALYLCASSFLDSTGELFFGEGSRLTVL.

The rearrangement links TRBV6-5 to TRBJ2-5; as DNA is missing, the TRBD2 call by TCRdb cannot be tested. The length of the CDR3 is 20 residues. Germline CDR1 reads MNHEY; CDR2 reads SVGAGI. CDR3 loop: CASSYYGLAGGNFGQETQYF.

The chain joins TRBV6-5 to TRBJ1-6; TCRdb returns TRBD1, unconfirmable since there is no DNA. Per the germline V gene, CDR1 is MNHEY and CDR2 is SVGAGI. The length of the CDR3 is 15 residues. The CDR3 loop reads CASSYQAERDSPLHF.

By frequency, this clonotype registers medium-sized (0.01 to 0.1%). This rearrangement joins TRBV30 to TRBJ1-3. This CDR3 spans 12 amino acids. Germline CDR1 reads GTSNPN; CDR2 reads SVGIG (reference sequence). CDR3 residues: CAWRPSGNTIYF.

The CDR3 loop reads CARDRDQRTRNTEAFF. The chain links TRBV30 to TRBJ1-1; there is no DNA to check the TCRdb D call of TRBD1. CDR1 is GTSNPN and CDR2 is SVGIG in the germline V gene (reference sequence). This CDR3 contains 16 residues.